The rows below give T cell receptor beta chains drawn from one sample of a study of CD8+ T cells in alopecia areata. Assay used: immunoSEQ multiplex PCR; TCRdb lists only in-frame clones, some missing. The top ten clones hold around 0.46% of a sample with about 120,000 clones, 53% of them seen once. The sample in question was CD4+ T cells sorted from blood, obtained at week 4, from a patient treated with tofacitinib. The receptors here all came from a human donor with alopecia areata. Both conserved end residues are part of each CDR3. D genes are given only for firm matches. Expanded clones get a size class; other rows say once, few or many, or leave the size out.

TRBV5-4	NA	NA	15	TRBJ2-1	TGTGCCAGCAGCTTAGGCGGAACTATCTACAATGAGCAGTTCTTC	CASSLGGTIYNEQFF
TRBV29-1	few	TRBD1	15	TRBJ1-1	TGCAGCGGCACTAGACAGGGTCTTCCGGAGACTGAAGCTTTCTTT	CSGTRQGLPETEAFF
TRBV4-2	once	TRBD2	17	TRBJ2-1	TGTGCCAGCAGCCAAGAATCTAGCGGGGGAACTACGGGGGAGCAGTTCTTC	CASSQESSGGTTGEQFF
TRBV7-3	NA	TRBD1	15	TRBJ2-7	TGTGCCAGCAGCTCGACAGGGGTTGGGTCCTACGAGCAGTACTTC	CASSSTGVGSYEQYF
TRBV4-1	NA	TRBD1	15	TRBJ2-7	TGCGCCAGCAGCCAAGGGGACAGCACCACCTACGAGCAGTACTTC	CASSQGDSTTYEQYF
TRBV20-1	NA	NA	10	TRBJ1-1	TGCAGTGCTAGACAGTATGAAGCTTTCTTT	CSARQYEAFF
TRBV27	NA	NA	15	TRBJ1-5	TGTGCCAGCCGCAAAGGGTGGGGAGACAATCAGCCCCAGCATTTT	CASRKGWGDNQPQHF
TRBV29-1	few	TRBD1	15	TRBJ2-6	TGCAGCGTCTCGACAGGGGGGACCGGGGCCAACGTCCTGACTTTC	CSVSTGGTGANVLTF
TRBV5-5	NA	NA	12	TRBJ1-1	TGTGCCAGCTCCCGCAGGGACACTGAAGCTTTCTTT	CASSRRDTEAFF
TRBV29-1	NA	NA	10	TRBJ2-1	TGCAGCGTTGCGCGGGATGAGCAGTTCTTC	CSVARDEQFF
TRBV28	few	TRBD1	15	TRBJ1-6	TGTGCCAGCGGGGCACCGACAGGGTTGAGTTCACCCCTCCACTTT	CASGAPTGLSSPLHF
TRBV29-1	few	TRBD1	13	TRBJ2-1	TGCAGCGGAACAGGGGTGGTGTGGGATGAGCAGTTCTTC	CSGTGVVWDEQFF
TRBV4-2	NA	TRBD1	14	TRBJ1-2	TGTGCCAGCAGCCAAGGGACAGGTGGCTATGGCTACACCTTC	CASSQGTGGYGYTF
TRBV29-1	NA	TRBD1	13	TRBJ1-2	TGCAGCGTTGAAACAGGGGAAGGGAATGGCTACACCTTC	CSVETGEGNGYTF
TRBV29-1	NA	TRBD1	15	TRBJ1-1	TGCAGCGTTGAAACAGGGGGCGCAAGGAACACTGAAGCTTTCTTT	CSVETGGARNTEAFF
TRBV7-6	NA	NA	14	TRBJ2-7	TGTGCCAGCAGCTTGAGGGTAGGTGACTACGAGCAGTACTTC	CASSLRVGDYEQYF
TRBV29-1	few	TRBD2	14	TRBJ2-2	TGCAGCGTTGATAGCGGGAGTAGGACCGGGGAGCTGTTTTTT	CSVDSGSRTGELFF
TRBV5-1	NA	NA	14	TRBJ1-4	TGCGCCAGCAGCTTGTCCCCATCGGAGGAAAAACTGTTTTTT	CASSLSPSEEKLFF
TRBV5-1	NA	TRBD2	14	TRBJ2-7	TGCGCCAGCAGTTCGACTAGCGGCTCCTACGAGCAGTACTTC	CASSSTSGSYEQYF
TRBV9	many	NA	13	TRBJ2-7	TGTGCCAGCAGCCCCACGACGACCTACGAGCAGTACTTC	CASSPTTTYEQYF
TRBV7-2	NA	NA	13	TRBJ1-1	TGTGCCAGCAGACGGCCGGGCAACACTGAAGCTTTCTTT	CASRRPGNTEAFF
TRBV29-1	many	NA	10	TRBJ1-1	TGCAGCGCTGGAAACACTGAAGCTTTCTTT	CSAGNTEAFF
TRBV4-1	few	NA	14	TRBJ1-4	TGCGCCAGCAGAATTAGGCAGGGGACAGAAAAACTGTTTTTT	CASRIRQGTEKLFF
TRBV7-9	few	NA	12	TRBJ2-2	TGTGCCAGCAGCCTCACTTTCTGGGAGCTGTTTTTT	CASSLTFWELFF
TRBV5-1	NA	NA	15	TRBJ2-3	TGCGCCAGCAGCTTGGTTGGTGGCTACACAGATACGCAGTATTTT	CASSLVGGYTDTQYF
TRBV6-5	few	NA	13	TRBJ1-1	TGTGCCAGCAGTCAGACAGGGAACACTGAAGCTTTCTTT	CASSQTGNTEAFF
TRBV10-3	NA	NA	14	TRBJ1-2	TGTGCCATCACCTCGGGGGACGGACTCTATGGCTACACCTTC	CAITSGDGLYGYTF
TRBV29-1	NA	TRBD2	14	TRBJ2-2	TGCAGCGCCCGGGACTATGGACTGGGCGGGGAGCTGTTTTTT	CSARDYGLGGELFF
TRBV5-1	NA	TRBD1	14	TRBJ2-7	TGCGCCAGCAGCCCCGGGACAGGGGGCTACGAGCAGTACTTC	CASSPGTGGYEQYF
TRBV30	NA	NA	12	TRBJ2-2	TGTGCCTGGAGGGGCATCACCGGGGAGCTGTTTTTT	CAWRGITGELFF
TRBV25-1	NA	TRBD1	17	TRBJ2-2	TGTGCCAGCAGTGAATGGGGGACAGGGGGTGGGGCCGGGGAGCTGTTTTTT	CASSEWGTGGGAGELFF
TRBV30	NA	NA	12	TRBJ2-1	TGTGCCTGGAGGCCCCTCTACAATGAGCAGTTCTTC	CAWRPLYNEQFF
TRBV11-3	NA	NA	13	TRBJ1-1	TGTGCCAGCAGTCCGACGGGGAACACTGAAGCTTTCTTT	CASSPTGNTEAFF
TRBV5-1	NA	TRBD1	14	TRBJ2-7	TGCGCCAGCAGCCCCGGGACAGCCACCTACGAGCAGTACTTC	CASSPGTATYEQYF
TRBV27	NA	TRBD2	16	TRBJ2-3	TGTGCCAGCAGTCGCCCTCCGGGACTAGACACAGATACGCAGTATTTT	CASSRPPGLDTDTQYF
TRBV27	NA	TRBD1	15	TRBJ1-4	TGTGCCAGCAGTTTAAGGGGGACAGGGGATGAAAAACTGTTTTTT	CASSLRGTGDEKLFF
TRBV27	NA	TRBD1	16	TRBJ1-5	TGTGCCACCCACTGGGGGGACAGGGACCACAATCAGCCCCAGCATTTT	CATHWGDRDHNQPQHF
TRBV6-5	NA	NA	12	TRBJ2-7	TGTGCCAGCAGTCTTACAGGGTCCGAGCAGTACTTC	CASSLTGSEQYF
TRBV27	NA	TRBD2	16	TRBJ2-7	TGTGCCAGCAGTCCGCAAACTAGCGGGATCCCCTACGAGCAGTACTTC	CASSPQTSGIPYEQYF
TRBV5-6	NA	NA	13	TRBJ2-5	TGTGCCAGCAGCTTGACCCGGAGAGAGACCCAGTACTTC	CASSLTRRETQYF
TRBV7-9	NA	NA	14	TRBJ2-7	TGTGCCAGCAGCTTTTCCAGGGACACCTACGAGCAGTACTTC	CASSFSRDTYEQYF
TRBV30	NA	NA	13	TRBJ2-1	TGTGCCTGGAGTCGGTTACAGGGACTTGAGCAGTTCTTC	CAWSRLQGLEQFF
TRBV19	few	TRBD2	18	TRBJ2-1	TGTGCCAGTAGTATACGTCTGAATAGCGGGGGGCCTTACAATGAGCAGTTCTTC	CASSIRLNSGGPYNEQFF
TRBV5-1	NA	NA	14	TRBJ1-1	TGCGCCAGCAGCTCCGGACTGTTGAACACTGAAGCTTTCTTT	CASSSGLLNTEAFF
TRBV29-1	NA	NA	12	TRBJ1-1	TGCAGCCTGGGACGGATGAACACTGAAGCTTTCTTT	CSLGRMNTEAFF
TRBV30	few	TRBD2	14	TRBJ2-1	TGTGCCCTCAGAAGGGCTAGCGGGAGAGATGAGCAGTTCTTC	CALRRASGRDEQFF
TRBV5-6	NA	NA	14	TRBJ1-1	TGTGCCAGCAGCTTGGGACAGGACTACACTGAAGCTTTCTTT	CASSLGQDYTEAFF
TRBV5-1	few	NA	14	TRBJ1-2	TGCGCCAGCAGCTTGAAGGAAGCTAACTATGGCTACACCTTC	CASSLKEANYGYTF
TRBV7-9	NA	TRBD1	13	TRBJ1-1	TGTGCCAGCAGCTGGACAGGGGACACTGAAGCTTTCTTT	CASSWTGDTEAFF
TRBV10-3	NA	NA	15	TRBJ1-1	TGTGCCATCAGTGATGGGGTCAGGTTGAACACTGAAGCTTTCTTT	CAISDGVRLNTEAFF
TRBV30	NA	NA	13	TRBJ2-7	TGTGCCTGGAGTGTGAAAGGAAGACACGAGCAGTACTTC	CAWSVKGRHEQYF